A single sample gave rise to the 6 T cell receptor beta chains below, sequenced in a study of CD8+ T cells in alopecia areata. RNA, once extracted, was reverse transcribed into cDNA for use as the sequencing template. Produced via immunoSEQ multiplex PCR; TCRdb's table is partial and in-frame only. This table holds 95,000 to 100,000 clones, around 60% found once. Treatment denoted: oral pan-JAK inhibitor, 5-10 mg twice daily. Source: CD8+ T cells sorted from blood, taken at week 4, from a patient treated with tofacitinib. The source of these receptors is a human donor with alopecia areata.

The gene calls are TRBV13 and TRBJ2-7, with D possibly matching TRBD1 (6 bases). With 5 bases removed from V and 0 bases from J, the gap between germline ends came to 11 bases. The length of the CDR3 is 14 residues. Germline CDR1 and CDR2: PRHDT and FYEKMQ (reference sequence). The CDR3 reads CASSIRGSSYEQYF. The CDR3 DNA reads TGTGCCAGCAGCATTAGGGGGAGCTCCTACGAGCAGTACTTC.

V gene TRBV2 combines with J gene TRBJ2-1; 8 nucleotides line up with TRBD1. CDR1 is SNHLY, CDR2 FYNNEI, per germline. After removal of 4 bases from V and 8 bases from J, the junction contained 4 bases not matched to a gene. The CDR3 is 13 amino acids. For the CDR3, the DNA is TGTGCCAGCAGTGCCGGACAGGGCTATGAGCAGTTCTTC. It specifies CASSAGQGYEQFF.

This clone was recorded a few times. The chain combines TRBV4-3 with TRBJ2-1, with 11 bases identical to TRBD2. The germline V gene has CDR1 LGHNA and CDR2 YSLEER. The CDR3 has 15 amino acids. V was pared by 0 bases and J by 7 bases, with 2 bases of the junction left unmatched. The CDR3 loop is CASSQDRLAGNEQFF. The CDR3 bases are TGCGCCAGCAGCCAAGACCGACTAGCGGGGAATGAGCAGTTCTTC.

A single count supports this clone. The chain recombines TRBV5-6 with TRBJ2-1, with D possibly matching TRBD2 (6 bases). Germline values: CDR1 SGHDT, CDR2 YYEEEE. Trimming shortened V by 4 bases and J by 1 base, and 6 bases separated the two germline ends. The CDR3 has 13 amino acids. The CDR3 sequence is CASSAGSYNEQFF. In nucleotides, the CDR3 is TGTGCCAGCAGCGCGGGGTCCTACAATGAGCAGTTCTTC.

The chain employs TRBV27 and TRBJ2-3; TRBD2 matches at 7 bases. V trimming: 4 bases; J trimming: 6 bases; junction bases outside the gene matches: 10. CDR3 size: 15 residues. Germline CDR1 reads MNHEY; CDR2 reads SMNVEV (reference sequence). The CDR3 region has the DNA TGTGCCAGCAGTTCAATCGGGACTACGCACGATACGCAGTATTTT. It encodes CASSSIGTTHDTQYF.

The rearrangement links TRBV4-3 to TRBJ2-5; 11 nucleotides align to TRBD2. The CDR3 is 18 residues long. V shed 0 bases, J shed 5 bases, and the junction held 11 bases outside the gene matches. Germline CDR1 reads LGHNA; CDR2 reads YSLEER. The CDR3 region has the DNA TGCGCCAGCAGCCAAGAAATTTTCACTAGCGGGAGCCTCGAGACCCAGTACTTC. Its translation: CASSQEIFTSGSLETQYF.